These 20 T cell receptor beta chains were all obtained from the same sample, sequenced in a study of glioma-infiltrating T cells. TCR alpha and beta CDR3 regions were amplified from RNA using iRepertoire nested multiplex PCR. TCRdb re-called the multiplex PCR reads through MiXCR, storing one row per CDR3 protein. The table includes roughly 120,000 distinct CDR3 sequences, less than 30% detected once. Sequenced: glioma tissue, nonneoplastic brain tissue, or PBMCs (not recorded which). These receptor sequences come from a human donor with low-grade glioma or glioblastoma, undergoing nonglioma brain surgery, or in good health (not recorded which).

This clonotype was picked up many times. J is TRBJ2-7 and V is TRBV20-1; TRBD2 matches at 8 bases. CDR1 and CDR2 from the germline V gene are DFQATT and SNEGSKA (reference sequence). Unmatched junction bases numbered 16, after V lost 0 bases and J lost 0 bases. The CDR3 runs to 19 residues. The CDR3, as DNA: TGCAGTGCTAGAGATCTTGGTATCGTCCGACTAGCGAGCTCCTACGAGCAGTACTTC. It yields the protein CSARDLGIVRLASSYEQYF.

This clonotype was detected many times. The chain links TRBV7-8 to TRBJ2-3; unclear D gene. The CDR3 sequence is 15 residues long. CDR1 and CDR2 from the germline V gene are SGHVS and FQNEAQ. V lost 3 bases to trimming and J lost 3 bases, with 13 bases between them. The CDR3 here is CASSFLDTTTDTQYF. The CDR3 DNA follows: TGTGCCAGCAGCTTTCTAGACACGACGACAGATACGCAGTATTTT.

As regards this clonotype: At one end, the junction sequence differs from germline, possibly due to a read error. The V and J genes are TRBV29-1 and TRBJ1-1, with 8 bases that match TRBD1. The CDR3 totals 12 residues. The V gene's germline CDR1 is SQVTM and CDR2 ANQGSEA. This CDR3 is CSVGQVNTEALF. The CDR3 DNA follows: TGCAGCGTGGGACAGGTTAACACTGAAGCTCTCTTT.

This clonotype showed up just a few times. V and J are TRBV5-1 and TRBJ2-7; a weak D match, TRBD2 (7 bases). The CDR3 length is 14 residues. Looked up from germline, CDR1 is SGHRS and CDR2 is YFSETQ. V lost 4 bases and J lost 2, with 13 bases in between. The CDR3 reads CASSVTGRAYEQYF. DNA for the CDR3: TGCGCCAGCAGCGTCACAGGGAGGGCCTACGAGCAGTACTTC.

With respect to this clonotype: A junction boundary mismatches the germline segment, possibly from a read error. The V gene is TRBV10-3, the J gene TRBJ2-5; no clear D. The CDR3 is 16 residues long. CDR1 and CDR2 (germline): ENHRY, SYGVKD. This CDR3 is CAISEPNMEYQETEYF. CDR3 nucleotides: TGTGCCATCAGTGAGCCTAATATGGAGTACCAAGAGACCGAGTACTTC.

This clonotype was seen more than once but under ten times. CDR3 protein: CASSIGHSTDTQYF. The CDR3 nucleotides read TGTGCCAGTAGTATTGGACATAGCACAGATACGCAGTATTTT. The chain recombines TRBV19 with TRBJ2-3, with a tentative D call TRBD1 (5 bases). The CDR3 spans 14 residues. V dropped 3 bases and J dropped 0 bases, with 7 bases sitting between them. The V gene's germline CDR1 is LNHDA and CDR2 SQIVND (reference sequence).

This clonotype has ten or more counts. The J gene is TRBJ2-3, the V gene TRBV6-6; 8 nucleotides line up with TRBD1. The CDR3 contains 16 residues. V lost 1 base to trimming and J lost 3 bases; unmatched junction nucleotides: 6. Germline CDR1 and CDR2: MNHNY and SVGAGI (reference sequence). The CDR3 loop is CASSYLQGVRTDTQYF. The CDR3 region has the DNA TGTGCCAGCAGTTACTTACAGGGGGTCAGGACAGATACGCAGTATTTT.

This clonotype was found many times. The V call is TRBV25-1, the J call TRBJ1-1, with D uncertain. V lost 3 bases to trimming and J lost 6 bases, with 20 bases between them. The CDR3 runs 16 residues. The germline V gene encodes CDR1 MGHDK and CDR2 SYGVNS. CDR3 in amino acids: CASSDIALDSYAEAFF. CDR3 coding DNA: TGTGCCAGCAGTGACATAGCCTTGGACTCGTACGCTGAAGCTTTCTTT.

This clonotype was picked up a small number of times. The chain links TRBV9 to TRBJ1-1; D gene uncertain. Germline CDR1 SGDLS, CDR2 YYNGEE. The CDR3 consists of 15 residues. Trimming removed 0 bases at V and 2 bases at J, with 11 bases between. The CDR3 sequence is CASSVGVGFNTEAFF. The DNA for the CDR3 is TGTGCCAGCAGCGTAGGTGTAGGATTTAACACTGAAGCTTTCTTT.

The chain joins TRBV18 to TRBJ2-3; D gene uncertain. The CDR3 is made up of 13 amino acids. Germline CDR1 reads KGHSH; CDR2 reads LQKENI. Between the trimmed V and J ends, which lost 0 bases and 3 bases, there was a span of 4 bases. This chain's CDR3 is CASSPPRTDTQYF. The CDR3 bases are TGTGCCAGCTCACCACCGAGAACAGATACGCAGTATTTT.

In the case of this clonotype: It may be a read error: a sequence one base away is much more abundant. J is TRBJ1-2 and V is TRBV2; D uncertain. Germline V gene lookup returns CDR1 SNHLY and CDR2 FYNNEI. V lost 6 bases and J 5 bases, leaving 13 bases between the germline ends. This CDR3 contains 13 residues. The CDR3 spells CASSGRLRYGYTF. As DNA, the CDR3 is TGTGCCAGCAGCGGGCGTTTGAGATATGGCTACACCTTC.

This clonotype was observed many times. The chain is built from TRBV9 and TRBJ2-7; 7 bases are a match to TRBD2. V lost 0 bases and J lost 3; bases outside the gene matches: 6. The germline V gene has CDR1 SGDLS and CDR2 YYNGEE. CDR3 length: 15 residues. The CDR3 loop reads CASSVGLADFYEQYF. CDR3 DNA: TGTGCCAGCAGCGTAGGGCTAGCGGACTTCTACGAGCAGTACTTC.

This clonotype was seen ten or more times. J is TRBJ2-4 and V is TRBV28; no firm D call. The CDR3 is 16 residues long. The germline V and J ends were trimmed by 3 bases and 7 bases, with 19 bases remaining between them. From germline, CDR1 is MDHEN and CDR2 SYDVKM. CDR3 residues: CASSLQRTLGSNIQYF. Here the CDR3 DNA reads TGTGCCAGCAGTTTGCAACGGACGTTGGGAAGCAACATTCAGTACTTC.

This clonotype was observed at least ten times. This chain uses TRBV4-1 with TRBJ2-1, with D unresolved. V lost 1 base and J 0 bases, leaving 7 bases between the germline ends. Per the germline V gene, CDR1 is MGHRA and CDR2 is YSYEKL. This CDR3 contains 15 residues. CDR3 bases: TGCGCCAGCAGCCAAGGAGCTGGCTCCTACAATGAGCAGTTCTTC. Translating gives CASSQGAGSYNEQFF.

The chain has TRBV5-1 and TRBJ2-5; the D gene is possibly TRBD2 (5 bases). The CDR3 is 14 residues long. Trimming pared 4 bases from V and 3 bases from J, leaving 13 bases between. The germline gives CDR1 SGHRS, CDR2 YFSETQ. The chain's CDR3 is CASSLGLVEETQYF. The DNA of the CDR3 is TGCGCCAGCAGCCTAGGACTGGTCGAAGAGACCCAGTACTTC.

Many counts were recorded for this clonotype. The chain couples TRBV20-1 to TRBJ2-5; TRBD2 aligns across 11 bases. CDR1 is DFQATT, CDR2 SNEGSKA, per germline (reference sequence). This CDR3 contains 14 residues. The V gene end was trimmed by 0 bases and the J gene end by 4 bases; junction bases not matched to a gene: 1. The CDR3 bases are TGCAGTGCTAGAGAACTAGCGGGAGCAGAGACCCAGTACTTC. This translates into CSARELAGAETQYF.

This clonotype has a single count. The junction does not match germline at one end; this may be a read error. The genes are TRBV5-4 and TRBJ1-2, with 7 bases aligning to TRBD1. The length of the CDR3 is 15 residues. Germline V gives CDR1 SGHNT, CDR2 YYREEE (reference sequence). CDR3 bases: TGTGCCAGCTCCCCTCAGACAGGGAATAACAATGGCTACACCTTC. Translating gives CASSPQTGNNNGYTF.

This clonotype was counted only a few times. This chain links TRBV19 with TRBJ2-2; either TRBD1 or TRBD2 may fit D (5 bases each). In germline, CDR1 is LNHDA, CDR2 SQIVND (reference sequence). CDR3 length: 14 residues. The V gene lost 4 bases and the J gene lost 6 bases, with 12 bases spanning the gap. Written as DNA, the CDR3 is TGTGCCAGTAGTAGGGGACCCCCCGCCGGGGAGCTGTTTTTT. Protein sequence: CASSRGPPAGELFF.

In this sample, this clonotype turned up a few times. The chain links TRBV5-1 to TRBJ2-7; 8 bases align to TRBD2. The V gene's germline CDR1 is SGHRS and CDR2 YFSETQ. The CDR3 sequence is 16 residues long. V shed 1 base, J shed 1 base, and the junction held 7 bases outside the gene matches. This CDR3 is CASSLSLAEGSYEQYF. The CDR3 DNA reads TGCGCCAGCAGCTTGTCACTAGCGGAAGGGTCCTACGAGCAGTACTTC.

This clonotype was recorded at least ten times. CDR3 amino acids: CASSIRERGQPQHF. CDR3 nucleotides: TGTGCCAGTAGTATTAGGGAACGCGGCCAGCCCCAGCATTTT. The V call is TRBV19, the J call TRBJ1-5; D call uncertain. Germline CDR1 and CDR2: LNHDA and SQIVND (reference sequence). The CDR3 contains 14 residues. Trimming cost V 3 bases and J 7 bases, with 13 bases left between them. Full variable domain (remainder filled in from reference TRBV19 and TRBJ1-5): DGGITQSPKYLFRKEGQNVTLSCEQNLNHDAMYWYRQDPGQGLRLIYYSQIVNDFQKGDIAEGYSVSREKKESFPLTVTSAQKNPTAFYLCASSIRERGQPQHFGDGTRLSIL.